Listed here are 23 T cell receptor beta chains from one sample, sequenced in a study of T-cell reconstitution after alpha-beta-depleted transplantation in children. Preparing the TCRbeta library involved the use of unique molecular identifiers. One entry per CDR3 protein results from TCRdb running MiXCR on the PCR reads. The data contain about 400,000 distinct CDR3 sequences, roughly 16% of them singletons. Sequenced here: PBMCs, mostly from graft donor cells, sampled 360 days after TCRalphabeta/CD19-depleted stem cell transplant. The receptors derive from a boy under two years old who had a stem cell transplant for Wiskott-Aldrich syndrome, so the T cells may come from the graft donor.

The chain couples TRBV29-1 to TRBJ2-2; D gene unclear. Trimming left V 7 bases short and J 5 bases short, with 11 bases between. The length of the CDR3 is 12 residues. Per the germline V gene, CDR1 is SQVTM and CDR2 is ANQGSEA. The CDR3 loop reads CSAGRGTGELFF. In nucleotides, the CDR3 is TGCAGCGCCGGACGCGGTACCGGGGAGCTGTTTTTT.

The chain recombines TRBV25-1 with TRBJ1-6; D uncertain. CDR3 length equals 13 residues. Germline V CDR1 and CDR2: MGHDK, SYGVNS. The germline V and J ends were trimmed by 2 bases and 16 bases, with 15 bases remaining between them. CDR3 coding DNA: TGTGCCAGCAGTGAAAAGGCTTGGAACGGGCTCCACTTT. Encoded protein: CASSEKAWNGLHF.

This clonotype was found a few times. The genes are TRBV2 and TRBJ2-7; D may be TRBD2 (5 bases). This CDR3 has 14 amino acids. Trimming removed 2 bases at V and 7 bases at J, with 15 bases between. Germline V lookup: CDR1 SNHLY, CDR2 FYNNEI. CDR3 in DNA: TGTGCCAGCAGTGAACCCCGGAAGACGGGGGAGCAGTACTTC. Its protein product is CASSEPRKTGEQYF.

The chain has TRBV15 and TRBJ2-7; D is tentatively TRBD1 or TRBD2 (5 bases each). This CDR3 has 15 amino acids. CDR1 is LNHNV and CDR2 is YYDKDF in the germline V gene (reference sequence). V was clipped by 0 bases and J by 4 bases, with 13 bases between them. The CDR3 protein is CATSREGETLYEQYF. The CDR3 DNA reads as TGTGCCACCAGCAGAGAGGGGGAGACATTATACGAGCAGTACTTC.

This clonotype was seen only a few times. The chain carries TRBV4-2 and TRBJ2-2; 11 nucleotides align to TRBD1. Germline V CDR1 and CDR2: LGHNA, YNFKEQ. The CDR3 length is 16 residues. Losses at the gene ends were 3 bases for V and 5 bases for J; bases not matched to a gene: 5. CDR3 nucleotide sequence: TGTGCCAGCAGCCAGGCCGGGACAGGGGGTACCGGGGAGCTGTTTTTT. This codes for CASSQAGTGGTGELFF.

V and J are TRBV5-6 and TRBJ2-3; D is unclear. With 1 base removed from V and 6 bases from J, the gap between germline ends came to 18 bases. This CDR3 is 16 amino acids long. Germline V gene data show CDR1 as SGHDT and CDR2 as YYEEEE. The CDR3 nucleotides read TGTGCCAGCAGCTTGACTTTGGCAGAATTAACGGATACGCAGTATTTT. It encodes CASSLTLAELTDTQYF.

CDR3 region: CASSGLSRDSETQYF. The CDR3 region has the DNA TGTGCCAGCAGTGGCCTATCCCGGGACTCAGAGACCCAGTACTTC. The rearrangement joins TRBV6-2 or TRBV6-3 to TRBJ2-5, with a tentative D call TRBD2 (6 bases). The CDR3 contains 15 residues. Germline CDR1 MNHEY, CDR2 SVGEGT. The V and J ends lost 5 bases and 4 bases respectively, with 17 bases between them.

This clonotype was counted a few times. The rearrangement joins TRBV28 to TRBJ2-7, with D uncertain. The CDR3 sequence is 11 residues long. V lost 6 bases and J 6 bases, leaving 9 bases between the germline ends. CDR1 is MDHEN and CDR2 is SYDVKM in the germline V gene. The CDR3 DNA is TGTGCCAGCAGCCCGAGGTTCGAGCAGTACTTC. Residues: CASSPRFEQYF.

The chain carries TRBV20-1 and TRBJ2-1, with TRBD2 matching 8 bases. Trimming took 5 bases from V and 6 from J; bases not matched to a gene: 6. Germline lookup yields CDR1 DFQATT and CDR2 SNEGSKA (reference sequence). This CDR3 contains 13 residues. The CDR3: CSAHSGNPNEQFF. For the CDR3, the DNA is TGCAGTGCTCATAGCGGGAACCCCAATGAGCAGTTCTTC.

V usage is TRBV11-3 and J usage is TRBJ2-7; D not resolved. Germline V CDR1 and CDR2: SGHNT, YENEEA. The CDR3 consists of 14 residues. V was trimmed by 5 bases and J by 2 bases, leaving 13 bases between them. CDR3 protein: CASSPGSPPYEQYF. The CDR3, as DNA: TGTGCCAGCAGCCCGGGTTCGCCCCCCTACGAGCAGTACTTC.

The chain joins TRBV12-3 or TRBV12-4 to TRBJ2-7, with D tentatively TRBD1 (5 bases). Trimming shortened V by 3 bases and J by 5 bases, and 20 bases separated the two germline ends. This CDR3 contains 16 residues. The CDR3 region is CASSFVETGHLHEQYF. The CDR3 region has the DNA TGTGCCAGCAGTTTTGTTGAAACAGGCCACCTCCACGAGCAGTACTTC.

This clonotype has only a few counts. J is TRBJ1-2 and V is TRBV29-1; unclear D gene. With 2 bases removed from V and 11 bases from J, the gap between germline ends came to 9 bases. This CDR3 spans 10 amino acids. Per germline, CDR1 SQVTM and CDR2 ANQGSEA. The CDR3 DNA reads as TGCAGCGTTGAACCTCTGCCTTACACCTTC. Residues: CSVEPLPYTF. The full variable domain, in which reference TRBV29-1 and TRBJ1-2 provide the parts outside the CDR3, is SAVISQKPSRDICQRGTSLTIQCQVDSQVTMMFWYRQQPGQSLTLIATANQGSEATYESGFVIDKFPISRPNLTFSTLTVSNMSPEDSSIYLCSVEPLPYTFGSGTRLTVV.

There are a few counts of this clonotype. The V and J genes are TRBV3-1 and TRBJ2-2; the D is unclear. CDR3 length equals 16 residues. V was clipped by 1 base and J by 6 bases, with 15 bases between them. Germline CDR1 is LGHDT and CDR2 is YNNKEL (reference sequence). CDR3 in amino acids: CASSQGLRGVSGELFF. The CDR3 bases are TGTGCCAGCAGCCAAGGCCTGAGAGGTGTGTCCGGGGAGCTGTTTTTT.

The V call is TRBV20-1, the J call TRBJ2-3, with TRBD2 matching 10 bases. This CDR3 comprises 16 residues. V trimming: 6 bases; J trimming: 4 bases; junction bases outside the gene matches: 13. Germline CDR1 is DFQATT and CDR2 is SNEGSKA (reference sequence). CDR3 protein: CSALALAGDWADTQYF. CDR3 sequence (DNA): TGCAGTGCGCTAGCCCTAGCGGGAGACTGGGCAGATACGCAGTATTTT.

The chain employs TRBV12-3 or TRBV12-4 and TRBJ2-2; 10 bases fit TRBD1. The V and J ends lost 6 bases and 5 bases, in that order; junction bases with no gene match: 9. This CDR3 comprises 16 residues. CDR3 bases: TGTGCCAGCAGCCTGGGGGACAGGGGAGGGACCGGGGAGCTGTTTTTT. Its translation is CASSLGDRGGTGELFF.

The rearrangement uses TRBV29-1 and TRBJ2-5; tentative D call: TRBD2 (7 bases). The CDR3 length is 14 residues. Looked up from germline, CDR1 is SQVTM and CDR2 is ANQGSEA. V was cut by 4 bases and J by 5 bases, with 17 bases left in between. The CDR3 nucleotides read TGCAGCGTTGGACTAGGGGGGGCCCTCGAGACCCAGTACTTC. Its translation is CSVGLGGALETQYF. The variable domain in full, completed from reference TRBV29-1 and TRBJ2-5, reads SAVISQKPSRDICQRGTSLTIQCQVDSQVTMMFWYRQQPGQSLTLIATANQGSEATYESGFVIDKFPISRPNLTFSTLTVSNMSPEDSSIYLCSVGLGGALETQYFGPGTRLLVL.

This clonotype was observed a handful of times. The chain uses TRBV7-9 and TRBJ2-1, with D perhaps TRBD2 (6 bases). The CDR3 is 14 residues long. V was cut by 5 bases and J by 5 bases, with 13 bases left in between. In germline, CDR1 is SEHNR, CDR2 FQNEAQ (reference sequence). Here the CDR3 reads CASSQGLANNEQFF. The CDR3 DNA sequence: TGTGCCAGCAGCCAGGGACTTGCCAACAATGAGCAGTTCTTC.

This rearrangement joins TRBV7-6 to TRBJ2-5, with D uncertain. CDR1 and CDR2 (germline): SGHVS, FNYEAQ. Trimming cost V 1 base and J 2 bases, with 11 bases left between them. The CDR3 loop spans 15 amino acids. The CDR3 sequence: CASSLDVLPQETQYF. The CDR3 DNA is TGTGCCAGCAGCTTAGATGTACTGCCACAAGAGACCCAGTACTTC. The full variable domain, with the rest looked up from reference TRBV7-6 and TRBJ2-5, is GAGVSQSPRYKVTKRGQDVALRCDPISGHVSLYWYRQALGQGPEFLTYFNYEAQQDKSGLPNDRFSAERPEGSISTLTIQRTEQRDSAMYRCASSLDVLPQETQYFGPGTRLLVL.

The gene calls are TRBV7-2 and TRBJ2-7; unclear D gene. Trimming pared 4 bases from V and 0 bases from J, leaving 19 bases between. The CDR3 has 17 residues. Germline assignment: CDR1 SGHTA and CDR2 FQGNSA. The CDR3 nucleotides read TGTGCCAGCAGCTCCTTAGGCGGAACAGTCCTCTCCTACGAGCAGTACTTC. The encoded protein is CASSSLGGTVLSYEQYF.

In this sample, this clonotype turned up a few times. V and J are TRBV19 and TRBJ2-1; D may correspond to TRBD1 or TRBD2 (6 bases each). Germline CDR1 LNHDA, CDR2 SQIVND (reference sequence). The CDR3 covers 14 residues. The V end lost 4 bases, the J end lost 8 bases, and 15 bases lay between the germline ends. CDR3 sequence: CASSNGGPRDEQFF. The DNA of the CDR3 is TGTGCCAGTAGTAATGGGGGGCCACGCGATGAGCAGTTCTTC.

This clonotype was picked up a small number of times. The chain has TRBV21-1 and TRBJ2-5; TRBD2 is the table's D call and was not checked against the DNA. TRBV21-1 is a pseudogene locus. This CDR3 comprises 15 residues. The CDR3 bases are TGTGCCAGCAGGGGGGGACGGACTAAACGGAAGACCCAGTACTTC. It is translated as CASRGGRTKRKTQYF.

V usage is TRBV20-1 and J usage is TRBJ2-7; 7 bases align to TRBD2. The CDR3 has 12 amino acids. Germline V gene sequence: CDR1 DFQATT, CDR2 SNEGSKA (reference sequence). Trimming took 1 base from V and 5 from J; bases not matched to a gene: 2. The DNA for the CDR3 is TGCAGTGCTAGAGGTGGGGGGGACGAGCAGTACTTC. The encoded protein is CSARGGGDEQYF.

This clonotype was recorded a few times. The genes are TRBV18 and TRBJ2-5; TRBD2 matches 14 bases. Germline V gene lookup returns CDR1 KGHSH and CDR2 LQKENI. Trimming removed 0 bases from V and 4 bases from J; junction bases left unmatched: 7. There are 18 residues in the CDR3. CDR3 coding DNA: TGTGCCAGCTCACCACCCAAGACTAGCGGGAGGGCCACAGAGACCCAGTACTTC. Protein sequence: CASSPPKTSGRATETQYF.